The source of this TCR beta chain is a study of blood T cell repertoires in COVID-19 (dated by TCRdb to 2019 to 2021). A note on the overall study: Samples from collaborators originated in the United States, Italy and Spain and spanned both the acute and convalescent phases of COVID-19. HLA class I and class II types, where available, came from metadata supplied by the sample provider rather than from assay-based typing. The dataset comprised deeply sampled blood TCRbeta repertoires from subjects exposed to, actively infected with, or recovered from COVID-19. The repertoires were released in a freely available public database meant as a resource for research on the immune response to SARS-CoV-2. Samples came from the ongoing ImmuneRACE study (first 160 participants) plus 1,254 subjects from 6 global collaborators. Sample metadata almost always included a de-identified subject ID, COVID-19 status, age in years and sex. The prospective study material was composed of cDNA or gDNA derived from T cells, B-cell-depleted T cells, or PBMCs.

Concerning this clone itself: Its antigen is currently not known. Base quality data are lacking; no much larger clone is found one base away.

The immunoSEQ Assay, a bias-controlled multiplex PCR, was used to amplify TCRbeta CDR3 regions from genomic DNA. The paper's processing steps were these. Within the assay, amplification of reference gene primers was used to estimate how many nucleated cells each sample contained. To quantify the absolute abundance of each unique TCRbeta CDR3 rearrangement, sequence reads were collapsed and filtered. Productive Simpson clonality was computed per sample as the square root of Simpson's diversity index over productive rearrangements. TCRdb took over this immuneACCESS table, retaining in-frame rearrangements with V and J assigned. Such tables are incomplete; in checked studies, under half of the missing clones stem from an unresolved V gene, and the remainder is unexplained. The V and J calls and clone size were taken over from that table, and D and trimming were inferred from the DNA. For this sample there are about 210,000 clones; around three quarters appear just once. More than 7% of the sample lies in the top ten.

Broader findings and caveats from the paper: The amount of clinical and demographic metadata varied by source and participant and was provided uncurated.

Each collaborating institution followed its own protocols to collect whole blood in K2EDTA tubes. Collaborator samples were shipped for TCRbeta analysis as frozen whole blood, isolated PBMCs, or DNA extracted from either sample type. The receptor was derived from a woman aged 70 to 79 with acute or convalescent COVID-19. Sequencing was done on a sample of peripheral blood.

For the CDR3, the sequence is CASAIGLAATDTQYF. The nucleotides are TGTGCCAGCGCTATAGGACTAGCTGCAACAGATACGCAGTATTTT. The chain is assembled from TRBV27 and TRBJ2-3, with 8 bases in between that match TRBD2. From the germline V gene (reference sequence), CDR1 is MNHEY and CDR2 is SMNVEV. V is cut back by 8 bases and J by 3 bases, with 10 bases in the junction unmatched. The CDR3 starts with the cysteine, ends with the phenylalanine, and has 15 residues. Only the CDR3 DNA stays, 45 bases, in frame from base 1.